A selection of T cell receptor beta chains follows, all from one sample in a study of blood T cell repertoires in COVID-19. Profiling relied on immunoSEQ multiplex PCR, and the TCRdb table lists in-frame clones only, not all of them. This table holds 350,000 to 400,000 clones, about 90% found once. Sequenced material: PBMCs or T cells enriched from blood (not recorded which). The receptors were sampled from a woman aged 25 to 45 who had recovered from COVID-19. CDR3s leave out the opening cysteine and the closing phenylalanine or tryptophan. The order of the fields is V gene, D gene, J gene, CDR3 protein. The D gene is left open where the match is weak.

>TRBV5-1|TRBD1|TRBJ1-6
ASSLWEQGEKSSYNSPLH
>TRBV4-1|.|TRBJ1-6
ASSQDRSARVSPLH
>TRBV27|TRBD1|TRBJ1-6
ASSQTGYNSPLH
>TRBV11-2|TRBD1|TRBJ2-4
AVEGASKNIQY
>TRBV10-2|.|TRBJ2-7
ASSESRQRLRHEQY
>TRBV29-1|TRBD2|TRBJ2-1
SVWERHSGGNEQF
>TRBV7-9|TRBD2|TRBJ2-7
ASSLELFSRGTNSYEQY
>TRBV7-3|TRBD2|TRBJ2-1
ASSLSLTSGGANEQF
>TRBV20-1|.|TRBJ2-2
SAFSTGELF
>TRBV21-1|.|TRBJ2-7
ASSKQQITYEQY
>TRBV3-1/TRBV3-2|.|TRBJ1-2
ASSPPTTGFYGYT
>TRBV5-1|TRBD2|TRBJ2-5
ASSPRAAGDWQETQY
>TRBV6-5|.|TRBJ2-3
ATEEPGAGADTQY
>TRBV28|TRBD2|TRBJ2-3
ASSTASGNTDTQY
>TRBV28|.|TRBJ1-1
ASSQWPERGSGTEAF
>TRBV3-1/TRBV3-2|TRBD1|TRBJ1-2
ASSHTGTGGESGYT
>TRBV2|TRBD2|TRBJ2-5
ASSPAAGYGKTQY
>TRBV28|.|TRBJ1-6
ATLPPSQGSPLH
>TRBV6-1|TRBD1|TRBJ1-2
ASSVPGTGQGLVYGYT
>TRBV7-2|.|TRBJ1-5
ASSDPRLGGNQPQH
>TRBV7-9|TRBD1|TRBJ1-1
ASSFTGGAINFAAF
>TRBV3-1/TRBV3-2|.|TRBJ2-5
ASSHLQGAETQY
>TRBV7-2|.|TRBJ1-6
ASSLSGTYNSPLH
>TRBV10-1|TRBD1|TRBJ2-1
ASSGDRGRGNEQF
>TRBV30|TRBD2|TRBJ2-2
AWSGLAGGPSTGELF
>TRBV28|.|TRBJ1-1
ASSLGQGSTEENTEAF
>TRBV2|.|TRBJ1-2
ASSLNRDTVYGYT
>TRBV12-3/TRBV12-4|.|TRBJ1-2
ASSIQGHYGYT
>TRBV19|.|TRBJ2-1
ASKLGGAATYNEQF
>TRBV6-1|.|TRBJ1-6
ASSNRNNSPLH
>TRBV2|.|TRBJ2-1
ASTVASNEQF
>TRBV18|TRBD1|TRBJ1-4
ASSPDRGNEKLF
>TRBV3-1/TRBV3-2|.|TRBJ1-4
ASSQEQAPGRKLF
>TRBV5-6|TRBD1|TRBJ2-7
ASSSTGQSAYEQY
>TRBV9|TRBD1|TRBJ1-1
ASSGGQGTEAF
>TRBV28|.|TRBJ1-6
ASSPPSSRGPLH
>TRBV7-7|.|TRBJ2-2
ASTSSGGTGELF
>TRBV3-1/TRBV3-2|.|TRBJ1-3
ASSQDTGAGNTIY
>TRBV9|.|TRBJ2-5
ASSALPGVQETQY
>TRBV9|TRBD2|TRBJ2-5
ASSVVGSGTETQY
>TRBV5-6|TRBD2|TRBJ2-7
ASSAEARGDIDEQY
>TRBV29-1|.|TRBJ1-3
SVSYGQGNTIY
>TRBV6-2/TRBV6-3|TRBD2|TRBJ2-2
ASSRRGAPGELF
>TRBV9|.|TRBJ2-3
ASSAAVGTDTQY
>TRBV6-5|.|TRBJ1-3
ASSYSWDFGNTIY
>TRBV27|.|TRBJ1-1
ASRQTTARGTFMNTEAF
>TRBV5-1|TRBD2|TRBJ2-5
ASSGGLAGVETQY
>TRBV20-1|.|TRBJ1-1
SASSPGSKTEAF
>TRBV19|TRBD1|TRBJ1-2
ASCPNQGGRGGYT
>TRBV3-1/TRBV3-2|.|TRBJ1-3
ASQGGNTIY
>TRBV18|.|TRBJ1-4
ASSPPSYEKLF
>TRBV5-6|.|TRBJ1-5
ASSLMLRDRQPQH
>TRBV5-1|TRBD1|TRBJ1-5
ASSTGQGQPQH